These 26 T cell receptor beta chains came from one sample sequenced in a study of cytomegalovirus exposure and HLA in healthy donors (dated by TCRdb to about 2017). The library was made by the immunoSEQ multiplex PCR assay. For the multiplex PCR, a mixture combining 60 forward primers for TCR Vbeta segments and 13 reverse primers for TCR Jbeta segments was used. This immuneACCESS table, as held by TCRdb, lists in-frame sequences with V and J called but not all clones. Of the missing ones, under half trace to an unresolved V gene in checked studies; the others have no known cause. This sample has some 130,000 clones in its table, and approximately 79% of those were observed once. Less than 1.1% of the sample is taken by the ten largest. Sequencing was performed on PBMCs. Receptors were obtained from a male donor in good health and CMV-seronegative.

The chain carries TRBV11-3 and TRBJ1-1; D perhaps matches TRBD1 (6 bases). CDR3 length equals 14 residues. Germline loops: CDR1 SGHNT, CDR2 YENEEA. Trimming pared 2 bases from V and 1 base from J, leaving 8 bases between. The CDR3 is CASSLLQGNTEAFF. The CDR3 bases are TGTGCCAGCAGCTTACTACAGGGGAACACTGAAGCTTTCTTT.

This clone was picked up a small number of times. The CDR3 sequence: CATSRLQGAGNTIYF. The CDR3 region has the DNA TGTGCCACCAGCAGATTACAGGGGGCCGGAAACACCATATATTTT. The V gene is TRBV15, the J gene TRBJ1-3; 9 bases map to TRBD1. With 2 bases clipped from V and 4 bases from J, the junction kept 3 bases outside the gene matches. Germline CDR1 and CDR2: LNHNV and YYDKDF (reference sequence). The CDR3 runs to 15 residues.

The CDR3: CATSRGGGGATDTQYF. CDR3 DNA sequence: TGTGCCACCAGCAGGGGGGGCGGGGGGGCAACAGATACGCAGTATTTT. This sequence joins TRBV15 and TRBJ2-3, with TRBD2 identical over 9 bases. This CDR3 contains 16 residues. Trimming took 3 bases from V and 3 from J; bases not matched to a gene: 7. From germline, CDR1 is LNHNV and CDR2 YYDKDF (reference sequence).

The chain carries TRBV7-2 and TRBJ1-3, with D unclear. CDR1 and CDR2 (germline): SGHTA, FQGNSA. The CDR3 spans 15 residues. The V end lost 5 bases, the J end lost 0 bases, and 11 bases lay between the germline ends. The CDR3 loop is CASSQAPFSGNTIYF. The CDR3 bases are TGTGCCAGCAGCCAGGCGCCTTTCTCTGGAAACACCATATATTTT.

As concerns this clone: An end of the junction differs from the germline gene, which may be a read error. The rearrangement uses TRBV7-9 and TRBJ1-1; 7 nucleotides match TRBD1. The CDR3 is 12 residues long. The germline V gene has CDR1 SEHNR and CDR2 FQNEAQ (reference sequence). The CDR3 here is CSSRTGDTEAFF. Here the CDR3 DNA reads TGTTCCAGCAGAACAGGGGACACTGAAGCTTTCTTT.

The V gene is TRBV4-1, the J gene TRBJ1-1; D uncertain. The CDR3 has 14 amino acids. Germline values: CDR1 MGHRA, CDR2 YSYEKL. Trimming cost V 0 bases and J 2 bases, with 7 bases left between them. In DNA, the CDR3 is TGCGCCAGCAGCCAAGATCCGGGTAACACTGAAGCTTTCTTT. This gives the protein CASSQDPGNTEAFF.

The chain links TRBV6-6 to TRBJ1-3; D possibly corresponds to TRBD1 (5 bases). The CDR3 spans 14 residues. Trimming removed 4 bases from V and 4 bases from J, with 11 bases in between. Germline loops: CDR1 MNHNY, CDR2 SVGAGI (reference sequence). In DNA form, the CDR3 reads TGTGCCAGCAGTTGGGGGGATGTCGGAAACACCATATATTTT. This gives the protein CASSWGDVGNTIYF.

This chain uses TRBV11-2 with TRBJ2-7, with TRBD1 matching over 9 bases. The germline gives CDR1 SGHAT, CDR2 FQNNGV. The trim removed 5 bases at V and 0 bases at J, leaving 5 bases unmatched. This CDR3 contains 15 residues. The CDR3 region has the DNA TGTGCCAGCAGCCTCGGACAGGGGACCTCCTACGAGCAGTACTTC. It yields the protein CASSLGQGTSYEQYF.

The chain joins TRBV6-1 to TRBJ1-5; no definite D call. The germline gives CDR1 MNHNS, CDR2 SASEGT. V was shortened by 7 bases and J by 4 bases, with 17 bases between the two germline ends. This CDR3 has 15 amino acids. The CDR3 region is CASKLFRVANQPQHF. The DNA of the CDR3 is TGTGCCAGCAAGCTATTTCGGGTCGCAAATCAGCCCCAGCATTTT.

The V and J genes are TRBV5-1 and TRBJ2-3; 10 nucleotides agree with TRBD2. J was trimmed by 2 bases and V by 4 bases; bases with no gene match: 13. Germline assignment: CDR1 SGHRS and CDR2 YFSETQ. There are 18 residues in the CDR3. CDR3 protein: CASSPGPGTSAATDTQYF. For the CDR3, the DNA is TGCGCCAGCAGCCCGGGACCCGGGACTAGCGCCGCCACAGATACGCAGTATTTT.

The chain combines TRBV29-1 with TRBJ2-3; D is uncertain. Trimming stripped 8 bases from V and 5 bases from J, with 11 bases between. This CDR3 has 11 residues. Germline lookup yields CDR1 SQVTM and CDR2 ANQGSEA. CDR3 bases: TGCAGCTTTACCCCGGGAGATACGCAGTATTTT. As protein: CSFTPGDTQYF.

The chain recombines TRBV27 with TRBJ2-3, with 9 bases matching TRBD2. From germline, CDR1 is MNHEY and CDR2 SMNVEV (reference sequence). The CDR3 sequence is 17 residues long. V gave up 0 bases and J gave up 3 bases; unmatched junction bases: 7. The CDR3 DNA reads TGTGCCAGCAGTTTATCGCTAGGGCGGGGGGGAACAGATACGCAGTATTTT. Encoded protein: CASSLSLGRGGTDTQYF.

J is TRBJ1-5 and V is TRBV7-3; 8 bases fit TRBD1. The V segment lost 5 bases and the J segment 0 bases; nucleotides outside the gene matches: 12. CDR3 length: 18 amino acids. Germline V CDR1 and CDR2: SGHTA, FQGTGA. CDR3 sequence (DNA): TGTGCCAGCAGCCAGCCCGGGACAGGCGTCGATAGCAATCAGCCCCAGCATTTT. It is translated as CASSQPGTGVDSNQPQHF.

The chain couples TRBV5-6 to TRBJ1-1, with 7 positions matching TRBD1. After removal of 1 base from V and 7 bases from J, the junction contained 4 bases not matched to a gene. The CDR3 length is 13 residues. Germline assignment: CDR1 SGHDT and CDR2 YYEEEE. DNA of the CDR3: TGTGCCAGCAGCTTGAAAGGGGGCGTTGAAGCTTTCTTT. Its translation: CASSLKGGVEAFF.

This clone has a handful of counts. The rearrangement links TRBV10-3 to TRBJ2-7, with TRBD1 matching 7 bases. CDR3 length: 13 amino acids. With V trimmed by 6 bases and J by 7 bases, 9 bases remained unmatched. The germline V gene encodes CDR1 ENHRY and CDR2 SYGVKD. CDR3 residues: CAISELTGEEQYF. The CDR3 nucleotides are TGTGCCATCAGCGAACTAACAGGGGAGGAGCAGTACTTC.

DNA of the CDR3: TGTGCCAGCAGCCGGGACAGGGCGATGGAGACCCAGTACTTC. Translated: CASSRDRAMETQYF. The genes are TRBV2 and TRBJ2-5; 9 nucleotides agree with TRBD1. The germline CDR1 and CDR2 sequences are SNHLY and FYNNEI. V lost 6 bases and J lost 5; bases outside the gene matches: 7. The CDR3 covers 14 residues.

This rearrangement joins TRBV10-3 to TRBJ2-5, with 7 bases aligning to TRBD1. V lost 0 bases, J lost 4 bases, and 2 bases stayed unmatched. In germline, CDR1 is ENHRY, CDR2 SYGVKD. The CDR3 covers 14 residues. The CDR3 is CAISESNRGETQYF. The CDR3 bases are TGTGCCATCAGTGAGTCGAACAGGGGAGAGACCCAGTACTTC.

Notes on this clone: Other DNA sequences within the sample encode an identical CDR3. The chain links TRBV5-1 to TRBJ2-6, with 7 positions matching TRBD1. Germline V gene sequence: CDR1 SGHRS, CDR2 YFSETQ. With V trimmed by 3 bases and J by 1 base, 1 base remained unmatched. CDR3 length equals 15 residues. CDR3 sequence: CASSSTGSGANVLTF. The DNA for the CDR3 is TGCGCCAGCAGCTCGACAGGGTCTGGGGCCAACGTCCTGACTTTC.

The genes are TRBV7-3 and TRBJ1-1; TRBD1 is a possible D gene (5 bases). V was pared by 5 bases and J by 5 bases, with 27 bases between. Germline lookup yields CDR1 SGHTA and CDR2 FQGTGA. CDR3 length equals 18 residues. DNA of the CDR3: TGTGCCAGCAGCCCCTCCCCCGGGGGGTGGGTATCGGGGACTGAAGCTTTCTTT. This gives the protein CASSPSPGGWVSGTEAFF.

The chain links TRBV19 to TRBJ2-5; TRBD2 matches at 9 bases. CDR1 and CDR2 from the germline V gene are LNHDA and SQIVND (reference sequence). The V gene end was trimmed by 4 bases and the J gene end by 3 bases; junction bases not matched to a gene: 3. The CDR3 is 14 residues long. The CDR3 protein is CASSRGLAEETQYF. CDR3 sequence (DNA): TGTGCCAGTAGTAGGGGACTAGCCGAAGAGACCCAGTACTTC.

The chain couples TRBV2 to TRBJ1-1; D gene unclear. This CDR3 region has 13 residues. V was cut by 7 bases and J by 3 bases, with 12 bases left in between. Germline V lookup: CDR1 SNHLY, CDR2 FYNNEI. As DNA, the CDR3 is TGTGCCAGCACGGTCTCTCGGGACACTGAAGCTTTCTTT. The encoded protein is CASTVSRDTEAFF. Full variable domain (missing parts from reference TRBV2 and TRBJ1-1): EPEVTQTPSHQVTQMGQEVILRCVPISNHLYFYWYRQILGQKVEFLVSFYNNEISEKSEIFDDQFSVERPDGSNFTLKIRSTKLEDSAMYFCASTVSRDTEAFFGQGTRLTVV.

The V call is TRBV19, the J call TRBJ2-1, with TRBD1 identical over 9 bases. CDR1 LNHDA and CDR2 SQIVND come from the germline V gene (reference sequence). The V gene end was trimmed by 5 bases and the J gene end by 3 bases; junction bases not matched to a gene: 8. CDR3 length equals 16 residues. The CDR3 is CASSLTGTGSYNEQFF. The CDR3 DNA reads as TGTGCCAGTAGTCTGACCGGGACAGGGAGCTACAATGAGCAGTTCTTC.

V usage is TRBV7-9 and J usage is TRBJ2-2; TRBD1 matches at 7 bases. Trimming removed 4 bases from V and 0 bases from J; junction bases left unmatched: 8. Germline loops: CDR1 SEHNR, CDR2 FQNEAQ (reference sequence). This CDR3 has 17 amino acids. The CDR3 spells CASSSIFGTANTGELFF. CDR3 in DNA: TGTGCCAGCAGCTCCATCTTTGGGACAGCGAACACCGGGGAGCTGTTTTTT.

The rearrangement links TRBV7-9 to TRBJ2-3; D is ambiguous. The CDR3 runs to 11 residues. CDR1 and CDR2 (germline): SEHNR, FQNEAQ (reference sequence). V gave up 2 bases and J gave up 7 bases, with 4 bases separating them. CDR3 nucleotides: TGTGCCAGCAGCTTATCATATACGCAGTATTTT. It specifies CASSLSYTQYF.

This clone came up a few times. The rearrangement uses TRBV18 and TRBJ1-3; D is ambiguous. Deletions cut 3 bases from V and 4 bases from J, with 7 bases between. CDR1 is KGHSH, CDR2 LQKENI, per germline. The CDR3 is made up of 13 amino acids. This CDR3 reads CASSPTAGNTIYF. CDR3 in DNA: TGTGCCAGCTCACCCACCGCGGGAAACACCATATATTTT.

The chain joins TRBV15 to TRBJ2-5; D is undetermined. The germline V gene has CDR1 LNHNV and CDR2 YYDKDF (reference sequence). The V and J ends lost 5 bases and 2 bases respectively, with 9 bases between them. This CDR3 region has 13 residues. CDR3 nucleotides: TGTGCCACCAGCGAGAGGCATCAAGAGACCCAGTACTTC. Encoded protein: CATSERHQETQYF.